The clone carrying this TCR beta chain was counted ten times or more. Antigen: not known. Assembly of TCR beta libraries relied on iRepertoire HTBI primers together with Arm-PCR of CDR3 regions. TCRdb re-called the multiplex PCR reads with MiXCR, one entry per CDR3 protein. There are around 330,000 distinct CDR3 sequences in the sample; approximately 20% occur only once, and less than 45% lies in the top ten. Time point given: newly diagnosed GD, antithyroid drugs for less than 3 months. PBMC RNA was the source of the TCR library. The CDR3 sequence is 14 residues long. CDR1 is SGHVS, CDR2 FNYEAQ, per germline. Trimming cost V 1 base and J 8 bases, with 12 bases left between them. This entry is derived from a study of regulatory T cells in long-lasting Graves disease. Points from the study as a whole: Tissue studied was limited to peripheral blood, excluding thyroid tissue. Patients whose Graves' disease persisted exhibited lower TCR diversity than those newly diagnosed. There were preferences for TRBV28, TRBJ1-2 and TRBJ2-5 in persistent disease.

This receptor was obtained from a female donor with Graves disease. Sequenced material: peripheral blood mononuclear cells (PBMCs), taken at new diagnosis, from a patient treated with antithyroid drugs. This chain connects TRBV7-6 to TRBJ2-1, with a weak D call TRBD2 (6 bases). CDR3 loop: CASSLGGIWDEQFF. DNA of the CDR3: TGTGCCAGCAGCTTAGGCGGGATCTGGGATGAGCAGTTCTTC.